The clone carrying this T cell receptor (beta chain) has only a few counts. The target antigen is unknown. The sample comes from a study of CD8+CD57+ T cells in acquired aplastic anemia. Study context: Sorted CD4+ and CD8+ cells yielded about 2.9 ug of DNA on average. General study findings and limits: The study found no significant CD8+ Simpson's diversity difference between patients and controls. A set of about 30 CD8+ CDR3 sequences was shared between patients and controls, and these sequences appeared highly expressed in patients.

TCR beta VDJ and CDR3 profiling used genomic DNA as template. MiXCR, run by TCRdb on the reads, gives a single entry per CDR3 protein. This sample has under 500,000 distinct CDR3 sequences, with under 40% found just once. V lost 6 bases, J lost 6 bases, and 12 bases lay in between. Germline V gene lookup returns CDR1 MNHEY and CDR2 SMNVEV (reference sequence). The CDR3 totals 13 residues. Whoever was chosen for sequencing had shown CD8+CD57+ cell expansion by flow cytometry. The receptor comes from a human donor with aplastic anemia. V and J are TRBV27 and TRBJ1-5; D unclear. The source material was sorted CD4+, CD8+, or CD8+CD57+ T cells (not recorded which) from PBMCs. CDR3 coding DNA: TGTGCCAGCAGCTATCAGAGGTTTCAGCCCCAGCATTTT. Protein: CASSYQRFQPQHF.